The entry that follows covers one T cell receptor (beta chain) sequence. It has no known antigen specificity. No base quality information exists; no much larger clone differs at one position. Collaborating institutions collected whole blood in K2EDTA tubes following their own protocols. Collaborator samples were shipped for TCRbeta analysis as frozen whole blood, isolated PBMCs, or DNA extracted from either sample type. TCRbeta CDR3 regions were amplified from genomic DNA by means of the immunoSEQ Assay, a bias-controlled multiplex PCR. The study's processing was this. The number of nucleated cells in each sample was estimated by amplification of reference gene primers within the assay. Sequence reads were collapsed and filtered to measure the absolute abundance of every unique TCRbeta CDR3 rearrangement. Productive Simpson clonality was computed per sample as the square root of Simpson's diversity index over productive rearrangements. Not all clones reach the TCRdb copy of this immuneACCESS table, which keeps in-frame sequences only. Checked studies attribute under half of the gap to unresolved V genes and leave the rest unexplained. The DNA gave D and trimming, while V, J and clone size come from that table. This sample has 170,000 or so clones in its table, and 65% to 85% of those were observed once. Roughly 2.9% of the sample is in the top ten clones.

The source of the sample is a study of blood T cell repertoires in COVID-19 (dated by TCRdb to 2018 to 2021). Broadly, across the study: Samples covering the acute and convalescent phases of COVID-19 were provided by collaborators in the United States, Italy and Spain. The material from the prospective study consisted of cDNA or gDNA derived from T cells, B-cell-depleted T cells, or PBMCs. Deeply sampled blood TCRbeta repertoires from subjects exposed to, actively infected with, or recovered from COVID-19 were included in the dataset. A freely available public database, intended as a resource for researchers studying the immune response to SARS-CoV-2, is where the repertoires were released. The samples were drawn from the first 160 participants of the ongoing ImmuneRACE study and from 1,200 or so subjects provided by 6 global collaborators. The sample metadata nearly always contained a de-identified subject ID, COVID-19 status, age in years and sex. Where available, HLA class I and class II types were taken from metadata supplied by the sample provider and were not determined by assay-based typing. Broad study findings and their caveats: The quantity of clinical and demographic metadata differed by source and by participant and was supplied without curation.

CDR1 and CDR2 were assigned from the germline V gene as SGHDT and YYEEEE. Trimming leaves V shorter by 0 bases and J shorter by 4 bases, with the junction holding 4 bases beyond the gene matches. The CDR3 measures 16 amino acids from cysteine to phenylalanine. The DNA shown is the 48-base CDR3, in frame from base 1. Sequenced: peripheral blood. This receptor was obtained from a woman aged 55 to 70 with acute or convalescent COVID-19. This sequence uses TRBV5-6 and TRBJ2-2, with TRBD1 matching 9 junction bases. In nucleotides, the sequence is TGTGCCAGCAGCTTGGACAGGGGGCGCGTCACCGGGGAGCTGTTTTTT. Protein translation: CASSLDRGRVTGELFF. The entire variable domain, with the stretches around the CDR3 drawn from the reference TRBV5-6 and TRBJ2-2 proteins, is DAGVTQSPTHLIKTRGQQVTLRCSPKSGHDTVSWYQQALGQGPQFIFQYYEEEERQRGNFPDRFSGHQFPNYSSELNVNALLLGDSALYLCASSLDRGRVTGELFFGEGSRLTVL.